This T cell receptor beta chain was recorded in a study of regulatory T cells in long-lasting Graves disease. Assembly of TCR beta libraries relied on iRepertoire HTBI primers together with Arm-PCR of CDR3 regions. TCRdb recomputed calls from the multiplex PCR reads with MiXCR, one row per CDR3 protein. This sample has about 400,000 distinct CDR3 sequences, with less than 25% found just once. Time point meaning: persistent/refractory GD, antithyroid drugs over 5 years with positive TRAb. The TCR library used RNA extracted from PBMCs. Study findings and constraints: A greater number of public clonotypes (fewer than 3,000) was shared by persistent patients than by new patients (over 900).

The germline CDR1 and CDR2 sequences are SGHTA and FQGNSA. Trimming took 6 bases from V and 3 from J, leaving 17 bases between them. This CDR3 has 16 residues. This clonotype was recorded at least ten times. Its antigen is unidentified. This material consisted of peripheral blood mononuclear cells (PBMCs), taken when the disease was refractory, from a patient treated with antithyroid drugs. This clonotype was obtained from a female donor with Graves disease. The chain is built from TRBV7-2 and TRBJ2-2, with a weak D call TRBD1 (6 bases). The CDR3 reads CASSYKLSGDTGELFF. In DNA form, the CDR3 reads TGTGCCAGCAGTTACAAGCTGTCAGGGGACACCGGGGAGCTGTTTTTT.